This T cell receptor beta chain was recovered during a study of cytomegalovirus exposure and HLA in healthy donors. Trimming cost V 5 bases and J 0 bases; bases outside gene matches: 6. The CDR3 length is 16 residues. CDR1 and CDR2 from the germline V gene are KGHSH and LQKENI. PCR used 60 Vbeta primers and 13 Jbeta primers. Repertoires were generated with immunoSEQ multiplex PCR, while TCRdb's copy carries only in-frame clones and drops some. The sample consists of roughly 140,000 clones, almost 85% of them appearing once. Sequenced sample: PBMCs. The chain links TRBV18 to TRBJ2-7; 11 positions agree with TRBD2. This TCR derives from a woman aged 60-75 years in good health and CMV-seropositive. CDR3 sequence (DNA): TGTGCCAGCTCAGAACCGGGACTAGCGGACTCCTACGAGCAGTACTTC. It is translated as CASSEPGLADSYEQYF.